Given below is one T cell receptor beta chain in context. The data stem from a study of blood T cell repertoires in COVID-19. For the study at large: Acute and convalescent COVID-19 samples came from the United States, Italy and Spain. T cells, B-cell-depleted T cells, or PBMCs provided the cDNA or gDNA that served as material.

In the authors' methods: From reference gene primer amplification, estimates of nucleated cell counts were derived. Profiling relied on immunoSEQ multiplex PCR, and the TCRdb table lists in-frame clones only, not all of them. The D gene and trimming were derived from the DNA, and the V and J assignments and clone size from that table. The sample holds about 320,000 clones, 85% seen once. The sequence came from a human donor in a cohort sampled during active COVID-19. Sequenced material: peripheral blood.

The CDR3 sequence: CASRQVSFGAKNIQYF. The CDR3 DNA reads TGTGCCAGCAGACAAGTTAGCTTTGGGGCCAAAAACATTCAGTACTTC. The V gene is TRBV27, the J gene TRBJ2-4; no reliable D call. V was cut by 6 bases and J by 1 base, with 16 bases left in between. The CDR3 runs 16 residues. Germline CDR1 is MNHEY and CDR2 is SMNVEV (reference sequence).